The rows below give T cell receptor beta chains drawn from one sample of a study of shared clonotypes between healthy human individuals. Clones were sequenced by immunoSEQ multiplex PCR, and TCRdb holds only the in-frame ones, with some missing. The table records around 600,000 clones, 85% to 95% of them present only once. The sequenced sample consisted of naive CD8+ T cells sorted from blood. All receptors come from a woman in her 30s in good health. Each CDR3 is given with its conserved first and last residue. D genes are given only for firm matches. Expanded clones are given a class, and other clones once, few, many or no size at all.

D gene	V gene	J gene	clone size	CDR3 DNA	CDR3 protein
NA	TRBV6-5	TRBJ2-2	NA	TGTGCCAGCAGTTACGTGGGACTGAACACCGGGGAGCTGTTTTTT	CASSYVGLNTGELFF
TRBD1	TRBV15	TRBJ1-2	NA	TGTGCCACCAGCAAAGAATGGGGACAGGGGAACTATGGCTACACCTTC	CATSKEWGQGNYGYTF
NA	TRBV29-1	TRBJ2-1	NA	TGCAGCGAACTGGACGGGAGATCCTACAATGAGCAGTTCTTC	CSELDGRSYNEQFF
NA	TRBV2	TRBJ1-6	NA	TGTGCCAGCAGTGTTCTGAAACTAGAACCCAGCTCCTATAATTCACCCCTCCACTTT	CASSVLKLEPSSYNSPLHF
NA	TRBV28	TRBJ1-1	NA	TGTGCCAGCACGGTGGATGACACTGAAGCTTTCTTT	CASTVDDTEAFF
NA	TRBV27	TRBJ1-5	NA	TGTGCCAGCAGTCCCCAGGAAATGTGGAATCAGCCCCAGCATTTT	CASSPQEMWNQPQHF
TRBD1	TRBV9	TRBJ2-5	NA	TGTGCCAGCAGCGCTTCACCTCCGGGACAGGGACAAGAGACCCAGTACTTC	CASSASPPGQGQETQYF
TRBD1	TRBV28	TRBJ1-2	NA	TGTGCCAGCAGTTTATATCAGGGGGTAGGATATGGCTACACCTTC	CASSLYQGVGYGYTF
NA	TRBV19	TRBJ1-1	NA	TGTGCCAGTAGACAGGGCTTCGGTGAAGCTTTCTTT	CASRQGFGEAFF
NA	TRBV27	TRBJ1-2	NA	TGTGCCAGCGCCCCTGGCGGGGGCAGCGTCTATGGCTACACCTTC	CASAPGGGSVYGYTF
TRBD2	TRBV27	TRBJ2-7	NA	TGTGCCAGCAGGCCGACTAGCGGGAGTTCCTACGAGCAGTACTTC	CASRPTSGSSYEQYF
TRBD2	TRBV19	TRBJ2-4	NA	TGTGCCAGTAGTATGTCGCTGCGACTAGCGGGAACGGCCAAAAACATTCAGTACTTC	CASSMSLRLAGTAKNIQYF
NA	TRBV27	TRBJ2-7	NA	TGTGCCAGCAGCCCGGACGGTGGTTTTACCTACGAGCAGTACTTC	CASSPDGGFTYEQYF
NA	TRBV7-9	TRBJ2-1	NA	TGTGCCAGCAGCTTAGTATACTCTCATGAGCAGTTCTTC	CASSLVYSHEQFF
NA	TRBV13	TRBJ2-1	NA	TGTGCCAGCAGCTTCTGGTCGGGACGGGATGAGCAGTTCTTC	CASSFWSGRDEQFF
NA	TRBV6-5	TRBJ2-7	NA	TGTGCCAGCAGTTTGGAGTACGGCTACGAGCAGTACTTC	CASSLEYGYEQYF
NA	TRBV7-8	TRBJ2-1	NA	TGTGCCACCATACCGGCCTATAGCGGAGCGGAGTATGAGCAGTTCTTC	CATIPAYSGAEYEQFF
NA	TRBV7-9	TRBJ2-1	NA	TGTGCCAGCAGCTTCCCGGGAACAATGTGGAATGAGCAGTTCTTC	CASSFPGTMWNEQFF
NA	TRBV7-8	TRBJ1-2	NA	TGTGCCAGCAGCCTCGGAGGTGGTCTCCGTGGCTACACCTTC	CASSLGGGLRGYTF
TRBD1	TRBV5-1	TRBJ1-2	NA	TGCGCCAGCAGCTTGGCCACCGGGACAGATTATAACTATGGCTACACCTTC	CASSLATGTDYNYGYTF
TRBD2	TRBV4-1	TRBJ2-3	NA	TGCGCCAGCAGCCAAGTTTTAGGGACTAATACGCAGTATTTT	CASSQVLGTNTQYF
NA	TRBV19	TRBJ1-1	few	TGTGCCAGTAAAGGGACACCGAACACTGAAGCTTTCTTT	CASKGTPNTEAFF
TRBD2	TRBV11-2	TRBJ2-1	NA	TGTGCCAGCGTTAGCGGGGAATCCTACAATGAGCAGTTCTTC	CASVSGESYNEQFF
NA	TRBV11-2	TRBJ1-1	once	TGTGCCAGCAGCCCCCCAAGTTGGGGGAGGGCTGAAGCTTTCTTT	CASSPPSWGRAEAFF
TRBD2	TRBV27	TRBJ2-1	NA	TGTGCCAGCAGCTTAGCGGGAGGCCCCTACAATGAGCAGTTCTTC	CASSLAGGPYNEQFF
NA	TRBV7-9	TRBJ2-7	NA	TGTGCCAGCAGCTTAGTGGGAGGGGGCGAGCAGTACTTC	CASSLVGGGEQYF
TRBD2	TRBV4-1	TRBJ2-7	NA	TGCGCCAGCAGCCAAGGGACTAGCGCGCCCTCCTACGAGCAGTACTTC	CASSQGTSAPSYEQYF
TRBD2	TRBV27	TRBJ2-5	NA	TGTGCCAGCAGAATCGGGCTAGCGGGAGCAAAAGAGACCCAGTACTTC	CASRIGLAGAKETQYF
NA	TRBV14	TRBJ2-7	NA	TGTGCCAGCAGTCAATACCGAGCGGGCGAGCAGTACTTC	CASSQYRAGEQYF
NA	TRBV5-1	TRBJ2-6	NA	TGCGCCAGCAGCTTGGGACCTTCTGGGGCCAACGTCCTGACTTTC	CASSLGPSGANVLTF
NA	TRBV14	TRBJ2-2	NA	TGTGCCAGCAGCCCTTATAACACCGGGGAGCTGTTTTTT	CASSPYNTGELFF
NA	TRBV5-1	TRBJ2-1	NA	TGCGCCAGCAGCTTTACCGGACCCCTCAATGAGCAGTTCTTC	CASSFTGPLNEQFF
TRBD1	TRBV7-9	TRBJ1-1	NA	TGTGCCAGCAGCTTTCCAAAGGGACAGGGATCCACTGAAGCTTTCTTT	CASSFPKGQGSTEAFF
TRBD2	TRBV4-2	TRBJ2-1	NA	TGTGCCAGCAGCCAAGACGAGCGGGGGTACTCCTACAATGAGCAGTTCTTC	CASSQDERGYSYNEQFF
TRBD2	TRBV6-5	TRBJ2-7	once	TGTGCCAGCAGTTACGGGACTAGCGGCCACTACGAGCAGTACTTC	CASSYGTSGHYEQYF
NA	TRBV28	TRBJ1-5	NA	TGTGCCAGCAGTCCGTCATATAGCAATCAGCCCCAGCATTTT	CASSPSYSNQPQHF
TRBD2	TRBV2	TRBJ2-7	NA	TGTGCCAGCAGTGAAGAGTCGGCTAGCGGCTACGAGCAGTACTTC	CASSEESASGYEQYF
NA	TRBV2	TRBJ2-7	NA	TGTGCCAGCAGTGAATGGGCATCAGCCTACGAGCAGTACTTC	CASSEWASAYEQYF
NA	TRBV28	TRBJ2-7	NA	TGTGCCAGCAGTTTATCAGGAGATGGGGGCGAGCAGTACTTC	CASSLSGDGGEQYF
TRBD1	TRBV28	TRBJ2-7	NA	TGTGCCAGCAGCCCCGGACAGGGCTACGAGCAGTACTTC	CASSPGQGYEQYF
NA	TRBV20-1	TRBJ2-7	NA	TGCAGTGCTGGCAACACCTTCGAGCAGTACTTC	CSAGNTFEQYF
TRBD1	TRBV7-9	TRBJ1-1	NA	TGTGCCAGCAGCTTCGGGGGGACAGGGTTGAACACTGAAGCTTTCTTT	CASSFGGTGLNTEAFF
TRBD1	TRBV11-2	TRBJ2-7	NA	TGTGCCAGCAGCCCACCGACAGGGTTTGATGAGCAGTACTTC	CASSPPTGFDEQYF
NA	TRBV5-5	TRBJ2-1	NA	TGTGCCAGCAGCTTGGACTCTAAGTATACGGCTTCCTACAATGAGCAGTTCTTC	CASSLDSKYTASYNEQFF
NA	TRBV6-1	TRBJ2-1	NA	TGTGCCAGCAGGTGGGACAATTACAATGAGCAGTTCTTC	CASRWDNYNEQFF
TRBD1	TRBV7-9	TRBJ2-7	NA	TGTGCCAGCAGCCCGCGGACAGGGGGTGGCTACGAGCAGTACTTC	CASSPRTGGGYEQYF
TRBD1	TRBV27	TRBJ1-5	NA	TGTGCCAGCAGATCGACAGGGATGGGGAGCCAGCCCCAGCATTTT	CASRSTGMGSQPQHF
TRBD1	TRBV28	TRBJ2-7	NA	TGTGCCAGCAGTGTAGTAACAGGGGGCGCCGGTTACGAGCAGTACTTC	CASSVVTGGAGYEQYF
TRBD1	TRBV5-6	TRBJ2-7	NA	TGTGCCAGCAGCTTACGGGACAGGGGGTACGAGCAGTACTTC	CASSLRDRGYEQYF
NA	TRBV10-3	TRBJ2-7	NA	TGTGCCATTTCTGATTCTAGACTCGGCGAGCAGTACTTC	CAISDSRLGEQYF
NA	TRBV9	TRBJ1-2	once	TGTGCCAGCAGCGTAGCTCGGGGGCAGGACTATGGCTACACCTTC	CASSVARGQDYGYTF
TRBD1	TRBV27	TRBJ1-1	NA	TGTGCCAGCAGTTTATTTATGGGACAGGGGGCTATAGACACTGAAGCTTTCTTT	CASSLFMGQGAIDTEAFF
NA	TRBV5-4	TRBJ2-7	NA	TGTGCCAGCAGCTTGGCAGCGGGCGAGCAGTACTTC	CASSLAAGEQYF
NA	TRBV29-1	TRBJ2-3	NA	TGCAGCGTTGAGCCCGTTGGGGGGAGGAGCACAGATACGCAGTATTTT	CSVEPVGGRSTDTQYF